This T cell receptor beta chain was found in a study of beta chain features in type 1 diabetes (dated 2018 in TCRdb). Notes on the research overall: No differences in mean age, gender distribution, total cell number or subset yield were found between patients and healthy donors. Across all samples, fewer than 110,000,000 sorted cells were examined, and cell number per subset correlated strongly with RNA yield. In the study, TCRB repertoires of sorted circulating CD4+ T cell subsets from recently diagnosed type 1 diabetes patients were compared with those of matched healthy donors. Whereas all 30 or so donors provided naive and central memory subsets, regulatory and stem cell-like memory subsets were isolated from just 8 patients and about eight healthy donors. Results and caveats for the whole study, not just this receptor: At VDJ recombination sites, patients with type 1 diabetes made fewer insertions and deleted more nucleotides, a pattern implying thymic rearrangement abnormalities. Shorter templates might be favored by PCR, yet because patient and control samples were amplified and corrected together, any such skew would affect both groups equally. Because cDNA was sequenced instead of genomic DNA, highly expressing activated cells could be over-represented, though the groups showed no difference in activation or CD3 levels. Naive, central memory and regulatory TCRB repertoires appeared more similar among patients than among healthy donors. Because small numbers of individuals were included in the HLA sub-analyses, any influence of HLA type on TCRB rearrangement was left unresolved. A moderate but significant shortening of TCRB CDR3 length was observed in type 1 diabetes patients in all four CD4+ subsets.

Remarks on this clone: The antigen it binds to is not known. No qualities accompany the bases; no much larger clone lies one base away.

All of the isolated RNA was reverse transcribed with the High Capacity cDNA Reverse Transcription Kit, so expressed TCRB transcripts were sequenced. Naive, central memory and regulatory T cell samples underwent deep immunoSEQ sequencing, averaging roughly 3.4 million total reads per sample. Sorted cells were lysed in RLT buffer, and RNA was extracted using DNase-treated RNeasy Micro or Mini kits according to cell number. Each cell subset was processed separately to prevent cross-contamination, with patient and healthy donor samples processed together. The immunoSEQ multiplex PCR was used to amplify TCRB sequences from cDNA, yielding 87-bp fragments that span the CDR3 region. Sequencing of the amplicons was done on the Illumina HiSeq platform. The study's own analysis went as follows. PCR bias was corrected computationally using synthetic template baselines, and reads within Hamming distance 2 were collapsed, with unmergeable singletons discarded. Reads were aligned to IMGT to assign V, D and J genes, CDR3 length, and insertions or deletions at six rearrangement sites. Within each subset, clonotype counts were normalized to sorted cell number, and only after that were true diversity and Gini coefficients computed with the tcR R package. The overlap coefficient, calculated on TCRB nucleotide sequences, was used to measure repertoire sharing. Out-of-frame TCRB sequences from naive cells were analyzed as a proxy for the pre-selection repertoire. Not all clones reach the TCRdb copy of this immuneACCESS table, which keeps in-frame sequences only. Checked studies attribute under half of the gap to unresolved V genes and leave the rest unexplained. V and J calls and clone size follow that table, whereas D and trimming were derived from the DNA. The sample table holds about 360,000 clones, of which roughly an eighth were seen once. In total, the top ten clones hold 0.017% of the sample.

Each donor gave one peripheral blood draw, approximately 110 mL on average, collected into heparinised tubes. Naive, central memory, regulatory and stem cell-like memory CD4+ T cells were sorted on a BD FACSAria II using a panel including CD45RO, CCR7, CD25, CD127, CD95 and CD27. Every sorted population had a purity above 95%. PBMCs were isolated right away by Lymphoprep density gradient centrifugation and were stained directly, without culture. Samples were stained and sorted in pairs, with one healthy donor and one patient per experiment, so that batch effects were minimized. The V end gives up 0 bases and the J end 1 base, leaving 15 bases in the junction not matched to a gene. From the cysteine through the phenylalanine, the CDR3 covers 21 amino acids. CDR3 DNA is the only sequence kept; it has 63 bases, read in frame from the first base. CDR1 and CDR2 (SGHRS, YFSETQ) derive from the germline V gene.

The V and J segments used are TRBV5-1 and TRBJ2-4; the central 11 bases match TRBD2. Sequences were obtained from naive CD4+ T cells from blood. In light of the paper, this sample's cell subset or site label describes: true naive CD4+ T cells. The source is a young man in good health. Here the CDR3 is given as CASSLGLLAGAIVSAKNIQYF. The DNA is as follows: TGCGCCAGCAGCTTGGGGTTACTAGCGGGAGCAATTGTTTCCGCCAAAAACATTCAGTACTTC.